This T cell receptor beta chain is drawn from a study of blood T cells in healthy people across ages (dated by TCRdb to the mid-2010s). Broadly, across the study: Template switching captured roughly one uniquely barcoded TCR beta cDNA molecule per two T cells in model experiments. To track age-related changes in TCR beta repertoire diversity, the study relied on deep sequencing normalized with unique cDNA molecular identifiers. The donors were divided into four age groups: young (average approximately 17 years), middle-aged (under 40), aged (about 56) and long-lived (82). To avoid experimental bias, donors of different ages were distributed randomly across sequencing lanes. Using the same blood draw, the study looked at two additional independent replicas of 1 million unique cDNA reads for two donors, one aged 18 to 30 and the other aged 80 or older. Here is what the overall study found, with its caveats: Bulk unsorted PBMC profiling prevented conclusive comparison of naive and antigen-experienced compartments. Compared with the aged group, more naive CD4+ T cells, fewer expanded clones and increased TCR diversity were shown by the long-lived group, suggesting age selection. Donor CMV infection status was unknown, potentially confounding age-related changes in expanded clonotypes. Estimates of total diversity based on one million sequenced T cells were regarded as lower bounds and as underestimates. Observed TCR beta diversity per million T cells fell roughly linearly with age, and a significant reduction was already apparent by age around 39. The percentage of naive T cells measured by flow cytometry correlated strongly with observed TCR beta diversity.

Library prep was done by 5' RACE. Sequenced on an Illumina HiSeq 2500. A second PCR of about 7 to 12 cycles was performed with a sample-barcoded 5' primer and a J-beta primer mix. A template-switch 5' adaptor carrying 12 random nucleotides introduced a unique molecular identifier onto each TCR beta cDNA molecule. Each sample yielded at least 3 million CDR3-containing paired-end reads. The Mint cDNA synthesis kit, primed by a TRBC-specific oligonucleotide, was used to synthesize first-strand cDNA from all RNA. After uracil-DNA glycosylase treatment, a first 18-cycle PCR used universal primers M1SS and BC2_uni_R on all cDNA. As for how the authors treated the data: Each sample was normalized by randomly selecting 1 million high-quality reads, each carrying a distinct molecular identifier. Reads sharing molecular identifiers were discarded rather than binned into consensus sequences. MiTCR, run with a Q25 quality threshold and the strictest error-elimination algorithm, handled CDR3 identification, clonotype clustering and error correction. A nonparametric unseen species model with Euler transformation was used to estimate lower-bound total TCR beta diversity. TCRdb's own reprocessing of the public reads used fastp at Q25 and MiXCR and kept productive beta chains. When rows share a CDR3 protein, they turn into one entry using the most common DNA and genes. The V and J calls and clone size come from TCRdb's table, not from the authors' own analysis. This sample lists about 1,400,000 distinct CDR3 sequences; roughly 40% were detected once. The ten most abundant clones make up 6.5% to 10% of the sample.

In regard to this clonotype: The antigen it recognizes is unknown. Per-base quality was not reported, and no clone a single base away is much larger than it.

The 40 or so donors, aged about 6 to 95 years, were systemically healthy Caucasian individuals from Russia. Ten milliliters of peripheral blood were drawn from each donor into EDTA-treated Vacutainer tubes. PBMCs were isolated by Ficoll-Paque density-gradient centrifugation, with at least 6.5 million obtained per sample. Trizol reagent was used to extract total RNA from PBMCs, with at least 5.5 micrograms per sample. For every donor, an aliquot of PBMCs went through flow cytometry to measure the percentages of naive CD45RAhigh/CD27high T cells. The germline V gene sets CDR1 to KGHSH and CDR2 to LQKENI. Inclusive of the bounding cysteine and phenylalanine, the CDR3 is 15 residues long. Only the CDR3 DNA stays, 45 bases, in frame from base 1. V loses 5 bases of germline sequence and J loses 4 bases, and the interval between the two ends is 17 bases.

This clonotype was sampled from a woman between 18 and 29 years old in good health. This chain is built from TRBV18 and TRBJ1-1; TRBD1 is a possible D gene, resting on 5 matching bases. Material: blood. The nucleotides are TGTGCCAGCTCATCCCAGGGCGGGCTCGTCACTGAAGCTTTCTTT. It is translated as CASSSQGGLVTEAFF.